The 25 T cell receptor beta chains presented below share a single source sample, sequenced in a study of cytomegalovirus exposure and HLA in healthy donors. Researchers ran the PCR with 60 Vbeta and 13 Jbeta primers. Method: immunoSEQ multiplex PCR; TCRdb's copy keeps in-frame clones and lacks some. The sample lists some 180,000 clones, about 81% occurring once. What was sequenced was PBMCs. Every receptor here comes from a man aged 35-49 years in good health and CMV-seronegative.

The V call is TRBV29-1, the J call TRBJ2-7; possible D gene TRBD2, 7 bases. This CDR3 is 16 amino acids long. Trimming took off 4 bases at V and 2 bases at J, with 21 bases between the two ends. In germline, CDR1 is SQVTM, CDR2 ANQGSEA. The CDR3 here is CSVVGGGTSKPYEQYF. The CDR3, as DNA: TGCAGCGTTGTAGGGGGGGGGACATCAAAACCCTACGAGCAGTACTTC.

The rearrangement links TRBV6-1 to TRBJ1-2, with 9 bases lining up with TRBD1. The CDR3 is 14 amino acids. Germline V gives CDR1 MNHNS, CDR2 SASEGT. V was pared by 6 bases and J by 5 bases, with 7 bases of the junction left unmatched. In DNA form, the CDR3 reads TGTGCCAGCAGGGGGACAGGGATCTTTTATGGCTACACCTTC. This translates into CASRGTGIFYGYTF.

This clone showed up just once. V gene TRBV6-6 combines with J gene TRBJ2-1; 10 nucleotides line up with TRBD2. The germline V gene encodes CDR1 MNHNY and CDR2 SVGAGI (reference sequence). Trimming cost V 8 bases and J 8 bases; bases outside gene matches: 6. CDR3 length equals 13 residues. The DNA for the CDR3 is TGTGCCAGCCTAGCGGGAGCCGAGGATGAGCAGTTCTTC. As protein: CASLAGAEDEQFF.

V and J are TRBV19 and TRBJ1-2, with D possibly TRBD1 on 5 matching bases. Trimming shortened V by 2 bases and J by 0 bases, and 13 bases separated the two germline ends. The CDR3 consists of 16 residues. Germline assignment: CDR1 LNHDA and CDR2 SQIVND (reference sequence). The CDR3: CASSISGGRANYGYTF. CDR3 DNA sequence: TGTGCCAGTAGTATATCCGGGGGAAGAGCTAACTATGGCTACACCTTC.

This rearrangement joins TRBV27 to TRBJ2-7, with D possibly being TRBD2 (6 bases). The CDR3 consists of 14 residues. CDR1 and CDR2 (germline): MNHEY, SMNVEV (reference sequence). V gave up 5 bases and J gave up 4 bases, with 15 bases separating them. DNA for the CDR3: TGTGCCAGCAGTCCGGGACTTGTTCTATACGAGCAGTACTTC. This gives the protein CASSPGLVLYEQYF.

V usage is TRBV9 and J usage is TRBJ1-1, with 8 bases that match TRBD1. V trimming: 4 bases; J trimming: 2 bases; junction bases outside the gene matches: 7. The CDR3 totals 15 residues. CDR1 is SGDLS and CDR2 is YYNGEE in the germline V gene. CDR3 sequence (DNA): TGTGCCAGCAGCCCCCGACAGGGGATTAACACTGAAGCTTTCTTT. It translates to CASSPRQGINTEAFF.

This chain joins TRBV28 and TRBJ1-4; D might be TRBD1 (6 bases). Per germline, CDR1 MDHEN and CDR2 SYDVKM. The germline V and J ends were trimmed by 5 bases and 0 bases, with 16 bases remaining between them. This CDR3 region has 17 residues. CDR3 amino acids: CASSPRGAGPTNEKLFF. The CDR3 DNA is TGTGCCAGCAGTCCCCGGGGGGCGGGCCCAACTAATGAAAAACTGTTTTTT.

The J gene is TRBJ2-1, the V gene TRBV2; D gene uncertain. V was clipped by 8 bases and J by 4 bases, with 12 bases between them. The CDR3 runs to 13 residues. The V gene's germline CDR1 is SNHLY and CDR2 FYNNEI. The CDR3 DNA is TGTGCCAGCGGAGTACGGAAATACAATGAGCAGTTCTTC. Its translation is CASGVRKYNEQFF.

The chain is built from TRBV29-1 and TRBJ1-1; D is uncertain. CDR3 size: 12 residues. V dropped 0 bases and J dropped 11 bases, with 13 bases sitting between them. CDR1 and CDR2 (germline): SQVTM, ANQGSEA. The CDR3 here is CSVEEGRAGAFF. The CDR3 nucleotides read TGCAGCGTTGAAGAGGGGAGGGCGGGGGCTTTCTTT.

This chain links TRBV4-2 with TRBJ2-7, with 9 bases identical to TRBD1. Per the germline V gene, CDR1 is LGHNA and CDR2 is YNFKEQ. The CDR3 totals 14 residues. The J segment lost 5 bases and the V segment lost 4 bases, leaving 6 bases of the junction unmatched. CDR3 amino acids: CASSPRTGEDEQYF. The CDR3 coding sequence is TGTGCCAGCAGCCCCCGGACAGGGGAGGACGAGCAGTACTTC.

CDR3 in amino acids: CSFLSGRSYEQYF. CDR3 DNA sequence: TGCAGCTTCCTTAGCGGGAGATCCTACGAGCAGTACTTC. The chain uses TRBV29-1 and TRBJ2-7; 9 nucleotides line up with TRBD2. V shed 8 bases, J shed 1 base, and the junction held 6 bases outside the gene matches. Per germline, CDR1 SQVTM and CDR2 ANQGSEA. This CDR3 has 13 residues.

This rearrangement joins TRBV6-5 to TRBJ1-1; 8 nucleotides align to TRBD1. V was clipped by 5 bases and J by 4 bases; unmatched bases: 9. Germline V gene data show CDR1 as MNHEY and CDR2 as SVGAGI. This CDR3 comprises 15 residues. The CDR3 sequence: CASSPRTGRVTEAFF. CDR3 sequence (DNA): TGTGCCAGCAGTCCCCGGACAGGGAGGGTCACTGAAGCTTTCTTT.

The chain has TRBV7-2 and TRBJ2-4; a weak D match, TRBD1 (6 bases). Germline lookup yields CDR1 SGHTA and CDR2 FQGNSA. The V gene lost 4 bases and the J gene lost 0 bases, with 10 bases spanning the gap. The CDR3 is made up of 15 amino acids. DNA of the CDR3: TGTGCCAGCAGCTCGGACAGACTAGCCAAAAACATTCAGTACTTC. Translating it yields CASSSDRLAKNIQYF.

The CDR3 DNA is TGTGCCAGCAGTTGGGAGGCCGGTCCCTACAATGAGCAGTTCTTC. It translates to CASSWEAGPYNEQFF. The rearrangement links TRBV28 to TRBJ2-1, with TRBD2 as a possible D gene (6 bases). Germline V gene lookup returns CDR1 MDHEN and CDR2 SYDVKM. Trimming took off 4 bases at V and 2 bases at J, with 12 bases between the two ends. The CDR3 is 15 amino acids.

This clone was counted only a few times. The J gene is TRBJ2-1, the V gene TRBV29-1; maybe TRBD2 (5 bases). V lost 1 base, J lost 0 bases, and 13 bases lay in between. This CDR3 region has 16 residues. Germline assignment: CDR1 SQVTM and CDR2 ANQGSEA. CDR3 nucleotide sequence: TGCAGCGTTGAAGGCGGGCCCCTGAGCTCCTACAATGAGCAGTTCTTC. Its protein is CSVEGGPLSSYNEQFF.

The chain links TRBV15 to TRBJ1-6; 7 bases are a match to TRBD1. This CDR3 has 13 residues. CDR1 LNHNV and CDR2 YYDKDF come from the germline V gene (reference sequence). With 5 bases clipped from V and 6 bases from J, the junction kept 1 base outside the gene matches. The CDR3 here is CATSRDSNSPLHF. The DNA for the CDR3 is TGTGCCACCAGCCGGGACAGTAATTCACCCCTCCACTTT. Combining the CDR3 with reference TRBV15 and TRBJ1-6 gives the whole variable domain DAMVIQNPRYQVTQFGKPVTLSCSQTLNHNVMYWYQQKSSQAPKLLFHYYDKDFNNEADTPDNFQSRRPNTSFCFLDIRSPGLGDTAMYLCATSRDSNSPLHFGNGTRLTVT.

A single count supports this clone. CDR3 amino acids: CASSQDPRVETQYF. The DNA for the CDR3 is TGCGCCAGCAGCCAAGATCCGCGGGTGGAGACCCAGTACTTC. The chain couples TRBV4-1 to TRBJ2-5, with D possibly being TRBD2 (5 bases). The CDR3 is 14 residues long. V gave up 0 bases and J gave up 5 bases, with 10 bases separating them. The germline V gene has CDR1 MGHRA and CDR2 YSYEKL.

For the CDR3, the DNA is TGTGCCAGCAGCTTAGTAGTAGCACATGGGGAGACCCAGTACTTC. Protein: CASSLVVAHGETQYF. The chain couples TRBV11-2 to TRBJ2-5, with unresolved D. The V and J ends lost 1 base and 5 bases respectively, with 14 bases between them. There are 15 residues in the CDR3. CDR1 is SGHAT, CDR2 FQNNGV, per germline.

This clone showed up just once. The chain uses TRBV10-2 and TRBJ2-5; D is perhaps TRBD2 (7 bases). Germline values: CDR1 WSHSY, CDR2 SAAADI. The CDR3 length is 14 residues. V was pared by 7 bases and J by 5 bases, with 17 bases between. CDR3 sequence reads: CASKEGGPGETQYF. The CDR3 bases are TGCGCCAGCAAAGAGGGGGGGCCCGGGGAGACCCAGTACTTC.

The J gene is TRBJ2-1, the V gene TRBV5-1; 9 bases are a match to TRBD1. Trimming at V came to 0 bases and at J to 7 bases, leaving 11 bases not matched to a gene. CDR3 length: 17 residues. Germline loops: CDR1 SGHRS, CDR2 YFSETQ. DNA of the CDR3: TGCGCCAGCAGCTTGGAGTTCGGGGACAGGGTTAGGAATGAGCAGTTCTTC. Its translation is CASSLEFGDRVRNEQFF. The full variable domain, rest sourced from reference TRBV5-1 and TRBJ2-1, is KAGVTQTPRYLIKTRGQQVTLSCSPISGHRSVSWYQQTPGQGLQFLFEYFSETQRNKGNFPGRFSGRQFSNSRSEMNVSTLELGDSALYLCASSLEFGDRVRNEQFFGPGTRLTVL.

This clone showed up just once. This chain joins TRBV28 and TRBJ2-4; TRBD2 matches 12 bases. CDR1 MDHEN and CDR2 SYDVKM come from the germline V gene. The CDR3 covers 16 residues. Unmatched junction bases numbered 8, after V lost 5 bases and J lost 6 bases. Here the CDR3 reads CASSIIGLAGLNIQYF. The CDR3 nucleotides read TGTGCCAGCAGTATCATCGGACTAGCGGGGTTAAACATTCAGTACTTC.

This chain joins TRBV28 and TRBJ1-4; 11 bases match TRBD1. V lost 5 bases, J lost 8 bases, and 7 bases stayed unmatched. The CDR3 runs to 15 residues. Germline V gene lookup returns CDR1 MDHEN and CDR2 SYDVKM. The CDR3 region has the DNA TGTGCCAGCAGTGTCTCCGGGACAGGGGGGGAAAAACTGTTTTTT. It codes for CASSVSGTGGEKLFF.

The chain recombines TRBV4-1 with TRBJ1-4; perhaps TRBD1 as D (6 bases). The CDR3 loop spans 14 amino acids. V lost 6 bases, J lost 8 bases, and 16 bases lay in between. Looked up from germline, CDR1 is MGHRA and CDR2 is YSYEKL. CDR3 sequence: CASSPRGSGEKLFF. In DNA, the CDR3 is TGCGCCAGCAGTCCAAGGGGGTCAGGGGAAAAACTGTTTTTT.

CDR3 DNA: TGTGCCAGCAGCAACAGGGTGCGCCCCTACGAGCAGTACTTC. Its protein is CASSNRVRPYEQYF. The chain employs TRBV7-2 and TRBJ2-7; perhaps TRBD1 as D (6 bases). The germline gives CDR1 SGHTA, CDR2 FQGNSA. Deletions cut 5 bases from V and 2 bases from J, with 13 bases between. This CDR3 has 14 amino acids.

This clone came up once. The CDR3 region is CASSPQTGPAGKQETQYF. The DNA of the CDR3 is TGTGCCAGCTCTCCTCAGACAGGGCCAGCGGGTAAACAAGAGACCCAGTACTTC. The genes are TRBV18 and TRBJ2-5, with TRBD1 as a possible D gene (7 bases). This CDR3 is 18 amino acids long. Trimming cost V 6 bases and J 2 bases, with 25 bases left between them. CDR1 and CDR2 from the germline V gene are KGHSH and LQKENI.